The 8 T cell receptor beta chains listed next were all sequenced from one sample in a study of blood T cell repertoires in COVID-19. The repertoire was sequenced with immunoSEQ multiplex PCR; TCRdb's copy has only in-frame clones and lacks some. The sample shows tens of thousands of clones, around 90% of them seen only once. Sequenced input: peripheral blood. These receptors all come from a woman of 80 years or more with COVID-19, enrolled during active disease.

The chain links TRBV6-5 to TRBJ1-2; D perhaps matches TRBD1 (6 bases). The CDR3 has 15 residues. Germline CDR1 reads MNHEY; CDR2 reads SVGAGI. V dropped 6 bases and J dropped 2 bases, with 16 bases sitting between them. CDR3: CASSPEGGENYGYTF. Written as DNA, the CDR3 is TGTGCCAGCAGCCCAGAGGGGGGGGAGAACTATGGCTACACCTTC.

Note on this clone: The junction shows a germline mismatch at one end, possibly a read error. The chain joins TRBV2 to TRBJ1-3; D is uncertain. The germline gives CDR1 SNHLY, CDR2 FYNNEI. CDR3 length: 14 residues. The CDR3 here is CASREDTSGNTIYF. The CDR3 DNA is TGTGCCAGCAGGGAAGACACCTCTGGAAACACCATATATTTT. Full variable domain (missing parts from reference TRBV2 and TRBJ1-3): EPEVTQTPSHQVTQMGQEVILRCVPISNHLYFYWYRQILGQKVEFLVSFYNNEISEKSEIFDDQFSVERPDGSNFTLKIRSTKLEDSAMYFCASREDTSGNTIYFGEGSWLTVV.

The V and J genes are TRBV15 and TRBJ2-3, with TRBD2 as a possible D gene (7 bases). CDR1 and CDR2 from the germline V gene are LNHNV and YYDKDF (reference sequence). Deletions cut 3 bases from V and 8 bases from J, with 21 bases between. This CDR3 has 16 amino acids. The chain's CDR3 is CATSSPGTTAQGTQYF. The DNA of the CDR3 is TGTGCCACCAGCAGCCCCGGGACTACCGCACAGGGTACGCAGTATTTT.

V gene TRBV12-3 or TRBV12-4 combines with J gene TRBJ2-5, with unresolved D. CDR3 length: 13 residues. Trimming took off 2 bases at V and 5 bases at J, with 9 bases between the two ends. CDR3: CASSLSGGETQYF. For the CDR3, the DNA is TGTGCCAGCAGTTTATCGGGTGGCGAGACCCAGTACTTC.

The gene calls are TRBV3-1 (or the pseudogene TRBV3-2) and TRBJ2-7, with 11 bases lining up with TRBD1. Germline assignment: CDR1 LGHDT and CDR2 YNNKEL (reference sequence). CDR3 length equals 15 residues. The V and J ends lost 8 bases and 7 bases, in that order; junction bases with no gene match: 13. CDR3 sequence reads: CASAHQGQGGQEQYF. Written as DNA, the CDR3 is TGTGCCAGCGCCCACCAGGGACAGGGGGGGCAAGAGCAGTACTTC.

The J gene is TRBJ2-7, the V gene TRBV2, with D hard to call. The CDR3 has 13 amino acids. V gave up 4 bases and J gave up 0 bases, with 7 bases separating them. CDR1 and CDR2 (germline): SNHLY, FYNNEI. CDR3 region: CASSVSDSYEQYF. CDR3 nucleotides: TGTGCCAGCAGTGTCAGTGACTCCTACGAGCAGTACTTC.

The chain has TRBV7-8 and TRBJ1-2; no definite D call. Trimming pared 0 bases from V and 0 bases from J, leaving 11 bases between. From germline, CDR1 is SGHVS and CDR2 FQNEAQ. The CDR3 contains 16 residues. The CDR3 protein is CASSLALGTANYGYTF. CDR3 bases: TGTGCCAGCAGCTTAGCTTTGGGCACAGCTAACTATGGCTACACCTTC.

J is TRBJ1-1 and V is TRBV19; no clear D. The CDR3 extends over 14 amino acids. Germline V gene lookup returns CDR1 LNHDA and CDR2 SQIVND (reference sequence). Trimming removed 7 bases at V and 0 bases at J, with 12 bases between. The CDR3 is CASKGGSLNTEAFF. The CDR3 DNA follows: TGTGCCAGTAAGGGAGGCAGCTTGAACACTGAAGCTTTCTTT.